This T cell receptor beta chain was recorded in a study of CD8+ T cells in alopecia areata. General study results and limits: Mice showed TCR sharing more clearly than patients did, possibly owing to HLA. Among the cells sequenced in scalp samples are also the resident alphabeta T cells of normal skin. Clonality was higher in lesional than normal scalp, especially in alopecia totalis/universalis.

On this clone itself: Its target is unknown.

Sorting of PBMCs yielded the CD4+ and CD8+ T cells. It was cDNA, reverse transcribed from extracted RNA, that served as the sequencing template. The assay was immunoSEQ multiplex PCR, and TCRdb's table has in-frame clones only and misses some. Of about 120,000 clones listed, around 64% are singletons. CDR1 is GTSNPN and CDR2 is SVGIG in the germline V gene (reference sequence). This CDR3 spans 11 amino acids. V was cut by 6 bases and J by 6 bases, with 12 bases left in between. Sequencing input: CD4+ T cells sorted from blood. The J gene is TRBJ2-7, the V gene TRBV30; tentatively, D is TRBD1 (5 bases). This sequence originates from a human donor in good health. The DNA of the CDR3 is TGTGCCTGCACAGGAGACGTCGAGCAGTACTTC. It codes for CACTGDVEQYF. The variable domain in full, completed from reference TRBV30 and TRBJ2-7, reads SQTIHQWPATLVQPVGSPLSLECTVEGTSNPNLYWYRQAAGRGLQLLFYSVGIGQISSEVPQNLSASRPQDRQFILSSKKLLLSDSGFYLCACTGDVEQYFGPGTRLTVT.